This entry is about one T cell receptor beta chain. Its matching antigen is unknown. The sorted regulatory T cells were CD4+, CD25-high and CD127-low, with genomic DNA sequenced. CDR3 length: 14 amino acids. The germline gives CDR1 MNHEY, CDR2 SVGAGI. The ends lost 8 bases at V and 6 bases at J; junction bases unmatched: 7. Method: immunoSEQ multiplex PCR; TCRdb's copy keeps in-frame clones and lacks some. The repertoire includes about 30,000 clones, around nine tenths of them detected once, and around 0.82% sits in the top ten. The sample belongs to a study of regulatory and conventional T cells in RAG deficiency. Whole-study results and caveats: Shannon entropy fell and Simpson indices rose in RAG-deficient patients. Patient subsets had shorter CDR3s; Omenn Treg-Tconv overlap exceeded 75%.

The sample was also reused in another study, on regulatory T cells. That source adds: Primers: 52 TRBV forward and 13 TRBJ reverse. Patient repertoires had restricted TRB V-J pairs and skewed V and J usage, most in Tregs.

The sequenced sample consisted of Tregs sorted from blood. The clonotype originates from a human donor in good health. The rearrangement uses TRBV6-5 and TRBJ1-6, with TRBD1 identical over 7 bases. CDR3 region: CASWKGAGNSPLHF. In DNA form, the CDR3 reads TGTGCCAGCTGGAAGGGGGCGGGTAATTCACCCCTCCACTTT.